Shown below are 20 T cell receptor beta chains from a single sample sequenced in a study of blood T cells in healthy people across ages. PCR was performed a second time for about 7 to 12 cycles using a sample-barcoded 5' primer and a J-beta primer mix. TCRdb re-called the 5' RACE reads with MiXCR, one entry per CDR3 protein. The repertoire includes about 640,000 distinct CDR3 sequences, roughly 30% of them detected once, and 15% to 18% sits in the top ten. Sequencing was performed on blood. All receptors come from an elderly woman in good health.

This clonotype occurred many times. The chain recombines TRBV5-1 with TRBJ1-4, with a weak D call TRBD1 (5 bases). The CDR3 consists of 17 residues. V was cut by 0 bases and J by 7 bases, with 19 bases left in between. Per germline, CDR1 SGHRS and CDR2 YFSETQ. This chain's CDR3 is CASSLDLQGPWAEKLFF. CDR3 nucleotides: TGCGCCAGCAGCTTGGACCTCCAGGGCCCATGGGCTGAAAAACTGTTTTTT. Combining the CDR3 with reference TRBV5-1 and TRBJ1-4 gives the whole variable domain KAGVTQTPRYLIKTRGQQVTLSCSPISGHRSVSWYQQTPGQGLQFLFEYFSETQRNKGNFPGRFSGRQFSNSRSEMNVSTLELGDSALYLCASSLDLQGPWAEKLFFGSGTQLSVL.

This clonotype has only a few counts. Since a much larger clone is just one base distant, this may be a read error. The CDR3 end shows no conserved phenylalanine or tryptophan, and so a read error is likely. V is TRBV30 and J is TRBJ2-1, with D unclear. The CDR3 has 12 residues. Trimming cost V 5 bases and J 8 bases, with 13 bases left between them. Germline assignment: CDR1 GTSNPN and CDR2 SVGIG (reference sequence). CDR3 loop: CAWEDPGYEQFL. The CDR3 DNA reads TGTGCCTGGGAAGACCCCGGGTATGAGCAGTTCTTA.

This clonotype appeared once. The V and J genes are TRBV20-1 and TRBJ2-3; D not resolved. Trimming shortened V by 6 bases and J by 6 bases, and 13 bases separated the two germline ends. The CDR3 covers 12 residues. CDR1 is DFQATT and CDR2 is SNEGSKA in the germline V gene (reference sequence). CDR3 nucleotides: TGCAGTGCACCTCCATTTGAGGATACGCAGTATTTT. Its translation is CSAPPFEDTQYF.

The genes are TRBV4-2 and TRBJ2-7; 7 bases align to TRBD1. The CDR3 has 15 amino acids. CDR1 and CDR2 (germline): LGHNA, YNFKEQ. J lost 10 bases, V lost 4 bases, and 16 bases had no gene match. The CDR3 nucleotides read TGTGCCAGCAGCCGAGACAGGGCCCTAGGTGGAACCCAGTACTTC. It is translated as CASSRDRALGGTQYF.

Only a few counts were recorded for this clonotype. CDR3 region: CASSTTGDSNQPQHF. The CDR3 DNA sequence: TGTGCCAGCAGCACGACAGGGGATAGCAATCAGCCCCAGCATTTT. This rearrangement joins TRBV12-3 or TRBV12-4 to TRBJ1-5; 8 positions agree with TRBD1. The CDR3 consists of 15 residues. Germline trimming cut 6 bases from V and 0 bases from J; bases unmatched to any gene: 4.

CDR3 amino acids: CASSLARLQPQHF. The DNA for the CDR3 is TGCGCCAGCAGCTTGGCCCGGCTTCAGCCCCAGCATTTT. V and J are TRBV5-1 and TRBJ1-5; D unresolved. Germline V gene sequence: CDR1 SGHRS, CDR2 YFSETQ. V lost 0 bases, J lost 6 bases, and 7 bases lay in between. This CDR3 comprises 13 residues. The variable domain in full, completed from reference TRBV5-1 and TRBJ1-5, reads KAGVTQTPRYLIKTRGQQVTLSCSPISGHRSVSWYQQTPGQGLQFLFEYFSETQRNKGNFPGRFSGRQFSNSRSEMNVSTLELGDSALYLCASSLARLQPQHFGDGTRLSIL.

This clonotype has a count of ten or more. The genes are TRBV28 and TRBJ2-7, with 8 positions matching TRBD2. There are 16 residues in the CDR3. Germline V gives CDR1 MDHEN, CDR2 SYDVKM. With 1 base clipped from V and 1 base from J, the junction kept 6 bases outside the gene matches. CDR3 DNA sequence: TGTGCCAGCAGTTTATTAGGCGGGGGGAGGTCCTACGAGCAGTACTTC. It specifies CASSLLGGGRSYEQYF.

This clonotype was detected many times. The rearrangement uses TRBV9 and TRBJ1-1; D remains ambiguous. The CDR3 extends over 15 amino acids. Germline V lookup: CDR1 SGDLS, CDR2 YYNGEE. With 4 bases removed from V and 2 bases from J, the gap between germline ends came to 15 bases. Here the CDR3 reads CASSPQVFGNTEAFF. For the CDR3, the DNA is TGTGCCAGCAGCCCTCAGGTGTTCGGAAACACTGAAGCTTTCTTT.

This clonotype was observed at least ten times. This sequence joins TRBV5-6 and TRBJ2-3; D may be TRBD1 (5 bases). The ends were cut back, 2 bases at V and 2 bases at J, with 9 bases in the middle. Germline V gene data show CDR1 as SGHDT and CDR2 as YYEEEE. This CDR3 has 14 amino acids. The CDR3 bases are TGTGCCAGCAGCTTTGCGGACACCACAGATACGCAGTATTTT. Translated: CASSFADTTDTQYF. Drawing the rest from reference TRBV5-6 and TRBJ2-3, the complete variable domain is DAGVTQSPTHLIKTRGQQVTLRCSPKSGHDTVSWYQQALGQGPQFIFQYYEEEERQRGNFPDRFSGHQFPNYSSELNVNALLLGDSALYLCASSFADTTDTQYFGPGTRLTVL.

The sample holds a few counts of this clonotype. The J gene is TRBJ1-5, the V gene TRBV5-1, with D uncertain. The CDR3 runs 13 residues. V shed 4 bases and J shed 7 bases, with 12 bases lying between them. Looked up from germline, CDR1 is SGHRS and CDR2 is YFSETQ. The CDR3 sequence is CASSRAPGQPQHF. Written as DNA, the CDR3 is TGCGCCAGCAGCAGGGCGCCTGGCCAGCCCCAGCATTTT.

This chain connects TRBV20-1 to TRBJ2-1; 11 positions match TRBD2. J was trimmed by 13 bases and V by 6 bases; bases with no gene match: 14. This CDR3 comprises 14 residues. Germline V gene lookup returns CDR1 DFQATT and CDR2 SNEGSKA (reference sequence). The CDR3 nucleotides read TGCAGTGCACCTGGACAGGGACTAGCGGAAACCCAGTTCTTC. Residues: CSAPGQGLAETQFF.

This clonotype was counted a few times. V usage is TRBV5-1 and J usage is TRBJ2-1; D might be TRBD1 or TRBD2, each matching 5 bases. This CDR3 comprises 13 residues. V shed 4 bases and J shed 13 bases, with 18 bases lying between them. CDR1 and CDR2 (germline): SGHRS, YFSETQ. CDR3 amino acids: CASSQGTLETQFF. The DNA of the CDR3 is TGCGCCAGCAGCCAAGGGACGCTGGAGACCCAGTTCTTC.

At least ten counts were recorded for this clonotype. The chain carries TRBV9 and TRBJ1-1, with no clear D. Trimming removed 2 bases at V and 2 bases at J, with 10 bases between. Germline CDR1 SGDLS, CDR2 YYNGEE. CDR3 length: 14 residues. DNA for the CDR3: TGTGCCAGCAGCGTCCGTACTTCAAACACTGAAGCTTTCTTT. Translation: CASSVRTSNTEAFF. Filled out from reference TRBV9 and TRBJ1-1, the complete variable domain reads DSGVTQTPKHLITATGQRVTLRCSPRSGDLSVYWYQQSLDQGLQFLIQYYNGEERAKGNILERFSAQQFPDLHSELNLSSLELGDSALYFCASSVRTSNTEAFFGQGTRLTVV.

This clonotype has at least ten counts. This chain joins TRBV7-2 and TRBJ2-7; D gene uncertain. Trimming shortened V by 0 bases and J by 0 bases, and 9 bases separated the two germline ends. Germline V gene lookup returns CDR1 SGHTA and CDR2 FQGNSA. CDR3 size: 15 residues. CDR3 in amino acids: CASSLAWAASYEQYF. The CDR3, as DNA: TGTGCCAGCAGCTTAGCGTGGGCGGCCTCCTACGAGCAGTACTTC.

This clonotype was seen at least ten times. This chain joins TRBV29-1 and TRBJ1-2; maybe TRBD1 (5 bases). This CDR3 has 15 amino acids. With 1 base removed from V and 2 bases from J, the gap between germline ends came to 14 bases. Germline V gene lookup returns CDR1 SQVTM and CDR2 ANQGSEA. In DNA form, the CDR3 reads TGCAGCGTTGAAGCAGGGTCGGGGTCCAACTATGGCTACACCTTC. Residues: CSVEAGSGSNYGYTF.

This clonotype was detected a few times. CDR3 residues: CASSQDRAPGLEKLFF. The CDR3 DNA reads TGCGCCAGCAGCCAAGATCGGGCGCCAGGTTTAGAAAAACTGTTTTTT. The chain combines TRBV4-1 with TRBJ1-4, with D hard to call. The CDR3 sequence is 16 residues long. Trimming took 0 bases from V and 8 from J, leaving 16 bases between them. Germline values: CDR1 MGHRA, CDR2 YSYEKL.

The J gene is TRBJ1-1, the V gene TRBV3-1; no firm D call. This CDR3 region has 16 residues. Germline loops: CDR1 LGHDT, CDR2 YNNKEL (reference sequence). The V end was cut by 1 base, the J end by 4 bases, with 16 bases between. The DNA of the CDR3 is TGTGCCAGCAGCCAAGGCCTCACATCCGTTTTCACTGAAGCTTTCTTT. Its protein product is CASSQGLTSVFTEAFF.

This chain connects TRBV2 to TRBJ2-1, with D perhaps TRBD1 (5 bases). V dropped 6 bases and J dropped 2 bases, with 8 bases sitting between them. This CDR3 comprises 13 residues. Per the germline V gene, CDR1 is SNHLY and CDR2 is FYNNEI. CDR3 sequence reads: CASRQEPYNEQFF. For the CDR3, the DNA is TGTGCCAGCAGACAGGAGCCCTACAATGAGCAGTTCTTC.

As regards this clonotype: Just one base apart from a much larger clone, this may be a read error. The V and J genes are TRBV7-2 and TRBJ2-7; the D gene could be TRBD1 or TRBD2 (6 bases each). Germline CDR1 and CDR2: SGHTA and FQGNSA. The CDR3 has 13 amino acids. Trimming took off 3 bases at V and 6 bases at J, with 12 bases between the two ends. Written as DNA, the CDR3 is TGTGCCAGCAGCTTTGGGGGGCGTCGCGAGCAGTACTTC. This codes for CASSFGGRREQYF.

As for this clonotype: A read error may be the cause here, since a much bigger clone is one base away. This chain connects TRBV7-2 to TRBJ2-5, with 7 nucleotides matching TRBD1. V lost 11 bases, J lost 3 bases, and 15 bases stayed unmatched. CDR1 is SGHTA, CDR2 FQGNSA, per germline. The CDR3 has 15 amino acids. The CDR3, as DNA: TGTGCCGGCAACTTATTGGGACAGAGGGAAGAGACCCAGTACTTC. This translates into CAGNLLGQREETQYF. Supplemented by reference TRBV7-2 and TRBJ2-5, the full variable domain reads GAGVSQSPSNKVTEKGKDVELRCDPISGHTALYWYRQSLGQGLEFLIYFQGNSAPDKSGLPSDRFSAERTGGSVSTLTIQRTQQEDSAVYLCAGNLLGQREETQYFGPGTRLLVL.